This T cell receptor beta chain appears in the sequencing data of a study of T cells expressing NK-cell markers. Turning to the study itself: Out of eight donors sequenced, seven tested HCMV-seropositive and the remaining one seronegative. Overall study results and limits: In four donors, dominant clonotypes made up about 28.3-65% of CD3+CD56-NKG2C+ cells. Expanded clones of NKG2C+ T cells had an unclear HCMV specificity.

Worth noting for this clonotype: Its antigen is not identified.

This CDR3 comprises 15 residues. Germline V CDR1 and CDR2: LNHNV, YYDKDF (reference sequence). Researchers built TCR beta cDNA using 5'RACE template switching with UMIs. TCRdb reworked the 5' RACE reads into one entry per CDR3 protein, no DNA. The sample has roughly 430,000 distinct CDR3 sequences; the top ten hold 7.3%. The sample comprised blood T cells: a sorted CD56 or NKG2C T cell subset, CD4+ or CD8+ T cells, or bulk PBMC T cells (not recorded which). The receptor was isolated from a woman aged 18-70 years in good health. The V call is TRBV15, the J call TRBJ1-2; TCRdb proposes TRBD1, but this gene call is untestable without DNA. This chain's CDR3 is CATSREGGGNYGYTF.